The rows below give T cell receptor beta chains drawn from one sample of a study of T cell repertoires in cytomegalovirus infection. One entry per CDR3 protein, called by TCRdb with MiXCR from the reads. This sample carries around 280,000 distinct CDR3 sequences, roughly an eighth of them seen once, and the ten largest clones take 8.5% to 9%. Sequenced sample: PBMCs. The source of these receptors is a human donor in good health (CMV status not recorded). Some clones in this sample may be carry-over from other donors' samples. Both conserved end residues are part of each CDR3. A D gene is named only where the DNA matches it firmly. Size is stated for part of the rows, as once, few or many counts, or as a class when the clone is expanded.

clone size: few; J gene: TRBJ2-7; V gene: TRBV5-1; D gene: NA; CDR3 protein: CASSLSIRSYEQYF; CDR3 DNA: TGCGCCAGCAGCTTATCGATTCGCTCCTACGAGCAGTACTTC
clone size: many; J gene: TRBJ1-2; V gene: TRBV28; D gene: TRBD1; CDR3 protein: CASRLPDRGAYGYTF; CDR3 DNA: TGTGCCAGCAGGTTACCAGACAGGGGGGCCTATGGCTACACCTTC
clone size: many; J gene: TRBJ2-7; V gene: TRBV5-5; D gene: NA; CDR3 protein: CASSGTPYEQYF; CDR3 DNA: TGTGCCAGCAGCGGGACACCTTACGAGCAGTACTTC
clone size: many; J gene: TRBJ1-5; V gene: TRBV27; D gene: NA; CDR3 protein: CASSLEGYSNQPQHF; CDR3 DNA: TGTGCCAGCAGTTTAGAAGGGTATAGCAATCAGCCCCAGCATTTT
clone size: many; J gene: TRBJ2-7; V gene: TRBV7-2; D gene: NA; CDR3 protein: CASSLRGRDQQYF; CDR3 DNA: TGTGCCAGCAGCTTACGGGGCCGGGACCAACAGTACTTC
clone size: many; J gene: TRBJ2-1; V gene: TRBV2; D gene: TRBD1; CDR3 protein: CASSGELRGTGVNEQFF; CDR3 DNA: TGTGCCAGCAGTGGGGAGCTTCGGGGGACAGGGGTCAATGAGCAGTTCTTC
clone size: NA; J gene: TRBJ2-7; V gene: TRBV7-3; D gene: NA; CDR3 protein: CASSLDTNYEQYF; CDR3 DNA: TGTGCCAGCAGCCTGGACACAAACTACGAGCAGTACTTC
clone size: few; J gene: TRBJ2-7; V gene: TRBV29-1; D gene: NA; CDR3 protein: CSVWGKGDEQYF; CDR3 DNA: TGCAGCGTATGGGGGAAGGGGGACGAGCAGTACTTC
clone size: NA; J gene: TRBJ2-3; V gene: TRBV28; D gene: NA; CDR3 protein: CASPPTGLTTDTQYF; CDR3 DNA: TGTGCCAGCCCCCCCACCGGACTAACCACAGATACGCAGTATTTT
clone size: NA; J gene: TRBJ1-2; V gene: TRBV6-1; D gene: NA; CDR3 protein: CASSTRGGGYTF; CDR3 DNA: TGTGCCAGCAGTACGAGGGGAGGCGGCTACACCTTC
clone size: few; J gene: TRBJ2-1; V gene: TRBV12-3/TRBV12-4; D gene: TRBD1; CDR3 protein: CASSLGTGAINEQFF; CDR3 DNA: TGTGCCAGCAGTTTGGGGACAGGGGCGATCAATGAGCAGTTCTTC
clone size: many; J gene: TRBJ2-1; V gene: TRBV5-6; D gene: TRBD2; CDR3 protein: CASSLEPGGPENEQFF; CDR3 DNA: TGTGCCAGCAGCTTGGAACCGGGAGGGCCGGAGAATGAGCAGTTCTTC
clone size: many; J gene: TRBJ2-1; V gene: TRBV27; D gene: NA; CDR3 protein: CASSPATYNEQFF; CDR3 DNA: TGTGCCAGCAGTCCCGCTACATACAATGAGCAGTTCTTC
clone size: many; J gene: TRBJ2-1; V gene: TRBV7-6; D gene: NA; CDR3 protein: CASSLAVGIEQFF; CDR3 DNA: TGTGCCAGCAGCTTAGCGGTGGGGATTGAGCAGTTCTTC
clone size: many; J gene: TRBJ2-5; V gene: TRBV7-3; D gene: NA; CDR3 protein: CASSLSGGPGETQYF; CDR3 DNA: TGTGCCAGCAGCTTAAGTGGCGGTCCCGGTGAGACCCAGTACTTC
clone size: NA; J gene: TRBJ1-2; V gene: TRBV2; D gene: NA; CDR3 protein: CASSGEPGHGYTF; CDR3 DNA: TGTGCCAGCAGTGGGGAACCGGGCCATGGCTACACCTTC